The clone carrying this T cell receptor beta chain was detected ten times or more. Its specificity is unknown. Germline CDR1 SGHNT, CDR2 YENEEA. This CDR3 is built from 16 residues. V was clipped by 4 bases and J by 9 bases; unmatched bases: 15. This entry comes from a study of T cells in Graves' hyperthyroidism and ophthalmopathy. Study-level results: Stable hyperthyroidism was told apart from ophthalmopathy by a model built on 13 V-J features. Appearing also in blood were most of the thyroid clonotypes expanded above 0.001.

Pregnant or lactating patients were excluded, as were those with uncontrolled infection or other autoimmune disease. Diagnosing involved the use of clinical symptoms, serum thyroxine and TRAb, thyroid ultrasound and orbital computed tomography. Amplified TCR beta CDR3 regions derived from RNA transcripts. HTBI primers were used for first-round RT-PCR of the TCR CDR3. From the multiplex PCR reads, TCRdb called clonotypes with MiXCR, one entry per CDR3 protein. Of over 350,000 distinct CDR3 sequences listed, roughly 15% are singletons. Specimen: blood. This TCR derives from a man aged 18 to 29 with Graves' ophthalmopathy. V is TRBV11-3 and J is TRBJ2-1, with TRBD1 matching 7 bases. The CDR3 nucleotides are TGTGCCAGCAGCTCCTATCCGCCCTTACAGGGGACTGAGCAGTTCTTC. Encoded protein: CASSSYPPLQGTEQFF.